This is a list of T cell receptor beta chains from one sample in a study of early T cells in non-severe SARS-CoV-2 infection. TCRdb re-called the 5' RACE reads through MiXCR, storing one row per CDR3 protein. The repertoire consists of about 35,000 distinct CDR3 sequences, with approximately 8.7% occurring once and the leading ten covering over 10%. The sample in question was whole blood, obtained at baseline. All receptors derive from an adult who was a healthcare worker with PCR-confirmed SARS-CoV-2 infection or an uninfected control (not recorded which). The CDR3 runs from the conserved cysteine through the conserved F or W. D genes are given only for firm matches. The size of a clone is reported for some rows only, either as once, few or many, or as a class for expanded clones.

d_call	v_call	clone_size	j_call	cdr3_nt	cdr3_aa
TRBD1	TRBV6-4	many	TRBJ2-7	TGTGCCAGCAGTGAGGCGCCTGGGACAGGGATTGTCTACGAGCAGTACTTC	CASSEAPGTGIVYEQYF
TRBD2	TRBV28	NA	TRBJ2-2	TGTGCCAGCGGGCTAGCGGGGGCCACCGGGGAGCTGTTTTTT	CASGLAGATGELFF
NA	TRBV28	few	TRBJ2-7	TGTGCCAGCAGTTTAGCCGGGGACCCCGCCGAGCAGTACTTC	CASSLAGDPAEQYF
NA	TRBV6-2/TRBV6-3	many	TRBJ2-1	TGTGCCGGGGGGACGGGGAGCTCCTACAATGAGCAGTTCTTC	CAGGTGSSYNEQFF
TRBD1	TRBV28	many	TRBJ2-7	TGTGCCAGCGGGGCGGGACAGGGTTCCAACGAGCAGTACTTC	CASGAGQGSNEQYF
NA	TRBV20-1	NA	TRBJ2-5	TGCAGTGCCGAGGACGGAGAGACCCAGTACTTC	CSAEDGETQYF
TRBD2	TRBV7-2	few	TRBJ2-3	TGTGCCAGCAGCCGGGACTACACAGATACGCAGTATTTT	CASSRDYTDTQYF
TRBD1	TRBV4-3	many	TRBJ2-7	TGCGCCAGCAGCCAAGCCTATGGCACAGGGACAGGGAAAAGGGGCGAGCAGTACTTC	CASSQAYGTGTGKRGEQYF
NA	TRBV2	NA	TRBJ1-5	TGTGCCAGCAGTACCGGGCCTTACAATCAGCCCCAGCATTTT	CASSTGPYNQPQHF
NA	TRBV24-1	NA	TRBJ2-1	TGTGCCACCAGTGATCCCGGACAGCGGGCGAACAATGAGCAGTTCTTC	CATSDPGQRANNEQFF
TRBD1	TRBV5-5	many	TRBJ1-1	TGTGCCAGCAGCTTTGGACAGGGCCCCACTGAAGCTTTCTTT	CASSFGQGPTEAFF
NA	TRBV29-1	few	TRBJ2-7	TGCAGCGTCCTACAGTTACCCTCCTACGAGCAGTACTTC	CSVLQLPSYEQYF
TRBD2	TRBV6-1	few	TRBJ2-3	TGTGCCAGCAGTCCCCTAACTAGCGGGGACTACACAGATACGCAGTATTTT	CASSPLTSGDYTDTQYF
TRBD2	TRBV6-4	many	TRBJ2-3	TGTGCCAGCAGTGACTCGAGCGGGGGGGCAGATACGCAGTATTTT	CASSDSSGGADTQYF
TRBD2	TRBV7-2	few	TRBJ2-7	TGTGCCAGCAGCTTAGGAGCGGGGGGGCCCTACGAGCAGTACTTC	CASSLGAGGPYEQYF
NA	TRBV5-1	few	TRBJ2-2	TGCGCCAGCAGCTTAACACAGGGCTACGGGGAGCTGTTTTTT	CASSLTQGYGELFF
NA	TRBV4-3	few	TRBJ2-3	TGCGCCAGCAGCCCCAGAGCAGGGGCCACTACAGATACGCAGTATTTT	CASSPRAGATTDTQYF
TRBD1	TRBV30	NA	TRBJ1-2	TGTGCCTGGGGACAGGCGTCTATTGGGGCTGGCTACACCTTC	CAWGQASIGAGYTF
NA	TRBV7-2	few	TRBJ2-5	TGTGCCAGCAGCTTAGGACAGGTGGAGACCCAGTACTTC	CASSLGQVETQYF
NA	TRBV12-3/TRBV12-4	few	TRBJ2-3	TGTGCCAGCGCCCTGGGGGCGGCCACAGATACGCAGTATTTT	CASALGAATDTQYF
TRBD1	TRBV29-1	NA	TRBJ2-7	TGCAGCGGTAGGACAGGGGAGGCCGAGCAGTACTTC	CSGRTGEAEQYF
NA	TRBV20-1	many	TRBJ1-1	TGCAGTGCCCCCCCTTCCATGAACACTGAAGCTTTCTTT	CSAPPSMNTEAFF
NA	TRBV7-2	many	TRBJ2-1	TGTGCCAGCAGCTTAGTGGCTAGCTCCTACAATGAGCAGTTCTTC	CASSLVASSYNEQFF
TRBD1	TRBV20-1	many	TRBJ2-5	TGCAGTGCTAGAAGAGGGGGCGGAGAGACCCAGTACTTC	CSARRGGGETQYF
TRBD2	TRBV12-3/TRBV12-4	many	TRBJ2-3	TGTGCCAGCAGTTTAGTGACGGGAGGGACTTCTACGCAGTATTTT	CASSLVTGGTSTQYF
TRBD2	TRBV18	few	TRBJ2-1	TGTGCCAGCTCACCACCGATAGCGGGGTCATACAATGAGCAGTTCTTC	CASSPPIAGSYNEQFF
TRBD2	TRBV5-5	few	TRBJ2-7	TGTGCCAGCAGCTTGGCCTGGGGGGGAACCTACGAGCAGTACTTC	CASSLAWGGTYEQYF
NA	TRBV7-9	few	TRBJ2-5	TGTGCCAGCAGCTTAGTTGGGTTCGGGGAGACCCAGTACTTC	CASSLVGFGETQYF
NA	TRBV28	many	TRBJ2-1	TGTGCCAGCAGCATAAATTCCGACTACTACAATGAGCAGTTCTTC	CASSINSDYYNEQFF
NA	TRBV3-1	few	TRBJ2-7	TGTGCCAGCAGCCAAGGCGAAGGTTCCTACGAGCAGTACTTC	CASSQGEGSYEQYF
NA	TRBV5-1	many	TRBJ1-6	TGCGCCAGCAGGATTGGGGAATCACCCCTCCACTTT	CASRIGESPLHF